The 10 T cell receptor beta chains below were found in one sample sequenced in a study of shared clonotypes between healthy human individuals. Assay: immunoSEQ multiplex PCR; the TCRdb copy retains only in-frame clones and omits some. Here the sample spans around 510,000 clones, roughly 79% being singletons. Sequencing input: PBMCs. These receptors were collected from a woman aged 40 to 55 in good health. Some clones in this sample may be carry-over from other donors' samples.

The V gene is TRBV2, the J gene TRBJ1-1, with 8 bases fitting TRBD1. The V and J ends lost 6 bases and 6 bases, in that order; junction bases with no gene match: 9. From germline, CDR1 is SNHLY and CDR2 FYNNEI. The CDR3 loop spans 14 amino acids. For the CDR3, the DNA is TGTGCCAGCAGCATACAGGGGGGAGAGGCTGAAGCTTTCTTT. It specifies CASSIQGGEAEAFF.

This clone was counted only a few times. V and J are TRBV5-5 and TRBJ1-2; the D is unclear. The germline V gene has CDR1 SGHKS and CDR2 YYEKEE (reference sequence). The CDR3 spans 13 residues. Trimming stripped 4 bases from V and 6 bases from J, with 13 bases between. This chain's CDR3 is CASSRPGSHGYTF. The CDR3 DNA is TGTGCCAGCAGCCGGCCGGGTTCACATGGCTACACCTTC.

This chain uses TRBV6-5 with TRBJ1-5, with D hard to call. The CDR3 runs to 15 residues. Germline loops: CDR1 MNHEY, CDR2 SVGAGI. The ends were cut back, 6 bases at V and 5 bases at J, with 17 bases in the middle. The CDR3 region is CASSPDSPRDQPQHF. As DNA, the CDR3 is TGTGCCAGCAGCCCCGACTCTCCGCGGGATCAGCCCCAGCATTTT.

Here the CDR3 DNA reads TGTGCCAGTAGTCTAGGACGGGAAGATCAGCCCCAGCATTTT. Amino acid sequence: CASSLGREDQPQHF. The rearrangement joins TRBV19 to TRBJ1-5; D unresolved. V dropped 5 bases and J dropped 5 bases, with 13 bases sitting between them. Germline CDR1 LNHDA, CDR2 SQIVND (reference sequence). The CDR3 loop spans 14 amino acids.

V is TRBV19 and J is TRBJ2-7, with 9 bases identical to TRBD2. Germline V gene sequence: CDR1 LNHDA, CDR2 SQIVND (reference sequence). V shed 3 bases, J shed 0 bases, and the junction held 3 bases outside the gene matches. The CDR3 totals 15 residues. The CDR3: CASSIRSGSSYEQYF. DNA of the CDR3: TGTGCCAGTAGTATTCGTAGCGGGAGCTCCTACGAGCAGTACTTC.

The chain carries TRBV28 and TRBJ2-1; D ambiguous. Germline CDR1 and CDR2: MDHEN and SYDVKM. The CDR3 is made up of 12 amino acids. The V gene lost 6 bases and the J gene lost 7 bases, with 10 bases spanning the gap. As DNA, the CDR3 is TGTGCCAGCAGCTCGCTGTGGAATGAGCAGTTCTTC. This gives the protein CASSSLWNEQFF.

This clone was picked up many times. The V and J genes are TRBV5-1 and TRBJ1-1; TRBD1 aligns across 7 bases. The trim removed 5 bases at V and 0 bases at J, leaving 7 bases unmatched. Germline V gene sequence: CDR1 SGHRS, CDR2 YFSETQ. This CDR3 has 15 residues. CDR3 residues: CASSSTGSLNTEAFF. CDR3 coding DNA: TGCGCCAGCAGTTCGACAGGGTCATTGAACACTGAAGCTTTCTTT.

Concerning this clone itself: Other nucleotide sequences in the sample specify the same CDR3. J is TRBJ1-3 and V is TRBV25-1, with a possible D match to TRBD1 (5 bases). Germline CDR1 and CDR2: MGHDK and SYGVNS. The CDR3 length is 14 residues. Trimming took 2 bases from V and 1 from J, leaving 6 bases between them. CDR3 nucleotide sequence: TGTGCCAGCAGTGAACCAGGGTCTGGAAACACCATATATTTT. Residues: CASSEPGSGNTIYF.

The V and J genes are TRBV4-2 and TRBJ2-1; 11 nucleotides match TRBD2. Germline lookup yields CDR1 LGHNA and CDR2 YNFKEQ. The V segment lost 0 bases and the J segment 15 bases; nucleotides outside the gene matches: 13. This CDR3 is 16 amino acids long. The CDR3 reads CASSQDLGGSGRAPFF. Written as DNA, the CDR3 is TGTGCCAGCAGCCAAGATTTGGGAGGTAGCGGGAGGGCCCCGTTCTTC.

The table lists this clone with a count of one. This CDR3 is CASSTQGGTEAFF. As DNA, the CDR3 is TGTGCCAGCAGCACACAGGGGGGGACTGAAGCTTTCTTT. V and J are TRBV9 and TRBJ1-1; TRBD1 agrees at 8 bases. The CDR3 is made up of 13 amino acids. Germline lookup yields CDR1 SGDLS and CDR2 YYNGEE. J lost 5 bases, V lost 4 bases, and 4 bases had no gene match.